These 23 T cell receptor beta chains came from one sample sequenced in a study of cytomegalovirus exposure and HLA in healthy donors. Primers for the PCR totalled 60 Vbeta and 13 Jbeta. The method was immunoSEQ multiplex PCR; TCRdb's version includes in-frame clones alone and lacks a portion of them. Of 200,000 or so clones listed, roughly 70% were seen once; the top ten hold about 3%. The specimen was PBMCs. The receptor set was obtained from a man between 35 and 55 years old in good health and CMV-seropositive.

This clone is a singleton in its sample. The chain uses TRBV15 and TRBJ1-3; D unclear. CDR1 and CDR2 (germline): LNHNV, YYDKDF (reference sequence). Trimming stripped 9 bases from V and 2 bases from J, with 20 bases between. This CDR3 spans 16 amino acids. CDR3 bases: TGTGCCACTTTAGGACTTCCCGGCGTTGCTGGAAACACCATATATTTT. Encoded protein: CATLGLPGVAGNTIYF. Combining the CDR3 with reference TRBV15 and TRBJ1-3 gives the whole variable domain DAMVIQNPRYQVTQFGKPVTLSCSQTLNHNVMYWYQQKSSQAPKLLFHYYDKDFNNEADTPDNFQSRRPNTSFCFLDIRSPGLGDTAMYLCATLGLPGVAGNTIYFGEGSWLTVV.

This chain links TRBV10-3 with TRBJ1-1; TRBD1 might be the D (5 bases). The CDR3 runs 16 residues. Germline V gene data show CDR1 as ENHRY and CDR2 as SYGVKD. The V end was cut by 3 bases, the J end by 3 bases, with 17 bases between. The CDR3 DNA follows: TGTGCCATCAGTGATCCGCCGGGCCAGGGTGACACTGAAGCTTTCTTT. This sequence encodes CAISDPPGQGDTEAFF.

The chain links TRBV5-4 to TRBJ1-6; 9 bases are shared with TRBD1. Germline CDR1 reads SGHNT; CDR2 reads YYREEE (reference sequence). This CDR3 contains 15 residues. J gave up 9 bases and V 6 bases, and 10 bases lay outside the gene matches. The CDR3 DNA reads TGTGCCAGCAACATTTTCGGGACAGGGAGTTCACCCCTCCACTTT. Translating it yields CASNIFGTGSSPLHF.

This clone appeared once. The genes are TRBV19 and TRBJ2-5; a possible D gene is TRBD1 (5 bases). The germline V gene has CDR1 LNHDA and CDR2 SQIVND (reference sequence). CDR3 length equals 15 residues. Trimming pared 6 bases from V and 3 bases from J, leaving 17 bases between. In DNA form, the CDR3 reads TGTGCCAGTAGCGGTAGGTCAGGGCCCGAAGAGACCCAGTACTTC. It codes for CASSGRSGPEETQYF.

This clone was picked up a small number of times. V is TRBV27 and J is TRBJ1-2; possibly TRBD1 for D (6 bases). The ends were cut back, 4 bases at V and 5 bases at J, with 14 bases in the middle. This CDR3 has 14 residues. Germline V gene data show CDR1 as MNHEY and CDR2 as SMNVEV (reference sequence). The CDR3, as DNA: TGTGCCAGCAGTTACGCCGGGACACCTTATGGCTACACCTTC. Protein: CASSYAGTPYGYTF.

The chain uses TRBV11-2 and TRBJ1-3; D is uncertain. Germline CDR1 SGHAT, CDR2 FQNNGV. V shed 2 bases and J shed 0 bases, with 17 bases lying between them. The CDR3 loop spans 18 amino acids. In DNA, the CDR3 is TGTGCCAGCAGCTTACGAGGGCTGGGCGGCAACTCTGGAAACACCATATATTTT. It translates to CASSLRGLGGNSGNTIYF.

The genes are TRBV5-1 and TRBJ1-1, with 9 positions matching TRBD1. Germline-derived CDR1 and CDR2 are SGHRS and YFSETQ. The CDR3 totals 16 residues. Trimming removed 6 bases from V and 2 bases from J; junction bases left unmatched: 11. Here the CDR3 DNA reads TGCGCCAGCACCGGGACAGGGAATAATAAAAACACTGAAGCTTTCTTT. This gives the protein CASTGTGNNKNTEAFF.

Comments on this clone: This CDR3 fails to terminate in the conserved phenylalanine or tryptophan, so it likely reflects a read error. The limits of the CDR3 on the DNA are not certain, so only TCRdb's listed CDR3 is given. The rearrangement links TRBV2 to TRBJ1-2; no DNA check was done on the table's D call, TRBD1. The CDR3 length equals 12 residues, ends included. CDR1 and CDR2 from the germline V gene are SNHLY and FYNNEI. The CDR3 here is CASSLNLAKTEP.

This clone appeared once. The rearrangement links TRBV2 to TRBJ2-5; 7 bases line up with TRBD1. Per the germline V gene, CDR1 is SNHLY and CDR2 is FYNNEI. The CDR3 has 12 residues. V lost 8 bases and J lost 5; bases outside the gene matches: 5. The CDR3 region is CASDRASETQYF. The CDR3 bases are TGTGCCAGCGACAGGGCTTCGGAGACCCAGTACTTC.

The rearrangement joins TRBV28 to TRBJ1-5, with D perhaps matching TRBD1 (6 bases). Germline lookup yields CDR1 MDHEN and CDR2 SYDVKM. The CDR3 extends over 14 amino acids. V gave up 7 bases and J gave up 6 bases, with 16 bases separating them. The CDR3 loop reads CASTLGGGSQPQHF. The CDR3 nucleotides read TGTGCCAGCACCCTGGGAGGGGGAAGTCAGCCCCAGCATTTT.

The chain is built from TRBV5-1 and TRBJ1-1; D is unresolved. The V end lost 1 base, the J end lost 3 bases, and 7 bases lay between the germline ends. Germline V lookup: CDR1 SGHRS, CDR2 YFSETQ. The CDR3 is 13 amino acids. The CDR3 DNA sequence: TGCGCCAGCAGCTTGTTACGGGACACTGAAGCTTTCTTT. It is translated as CASSLLRDTEAFF.

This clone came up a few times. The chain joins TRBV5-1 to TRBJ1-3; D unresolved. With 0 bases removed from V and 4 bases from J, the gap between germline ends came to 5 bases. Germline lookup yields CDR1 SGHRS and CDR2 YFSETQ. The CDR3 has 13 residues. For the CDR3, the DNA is TGCGCCAGCAGCTTGGCCGTGGGAAACACCATATATTTT. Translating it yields CASSLAVGNTIYF.

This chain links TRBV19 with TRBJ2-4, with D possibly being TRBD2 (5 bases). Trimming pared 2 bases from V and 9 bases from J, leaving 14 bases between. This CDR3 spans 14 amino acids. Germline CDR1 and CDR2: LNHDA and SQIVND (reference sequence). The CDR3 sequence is CASSIKLGVSIQYF. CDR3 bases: TGTGCCAGTAGTATAAAACTAGGCGTGAGCATTCAGTACTTC.

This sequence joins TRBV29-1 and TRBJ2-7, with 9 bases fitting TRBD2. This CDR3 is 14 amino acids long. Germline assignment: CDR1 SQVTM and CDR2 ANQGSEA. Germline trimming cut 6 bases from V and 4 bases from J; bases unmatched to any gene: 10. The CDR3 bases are TGCAGCGTAACGAGAGCGGGGGGATTGTACGAGCAGTACTTC. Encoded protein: CSVTRAGGLYEQYF.

CDR3 sequence (DNA): TGTGCCAGCAGCAAAAATCCAGGGGGCGAGGTCGGGGAGCTGTTTTTT. It encodes CASSKNPGGEVGELFF. The chain joins TRBV7-3 to TRBJ2-2, with TRBD1 identical over 8 bases. This CDR3 is built from 16 residues. Germline V gives CDR1 SGHTA, CDR2 FQGTGA. The V and J ends lost 5 bases and 7 bases, in that order; junction bases with no gene match: 12.

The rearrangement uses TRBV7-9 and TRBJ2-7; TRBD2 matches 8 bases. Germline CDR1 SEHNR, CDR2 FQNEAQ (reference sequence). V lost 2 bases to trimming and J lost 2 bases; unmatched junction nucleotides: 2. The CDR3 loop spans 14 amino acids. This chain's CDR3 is CASSLTGGTYEQYF. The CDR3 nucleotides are TGTGCCAGCAGCTTAACGGGGGGGACCTACGAGCAGTACTTC.

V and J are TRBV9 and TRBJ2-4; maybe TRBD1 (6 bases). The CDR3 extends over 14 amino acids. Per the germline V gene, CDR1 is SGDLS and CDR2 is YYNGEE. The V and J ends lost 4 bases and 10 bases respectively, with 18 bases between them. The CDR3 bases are TGTGCCAGCAGCCCCACGTCAGGTCAGGGGATTCAGTACTTC. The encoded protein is CASSPTSGQGIQYF.

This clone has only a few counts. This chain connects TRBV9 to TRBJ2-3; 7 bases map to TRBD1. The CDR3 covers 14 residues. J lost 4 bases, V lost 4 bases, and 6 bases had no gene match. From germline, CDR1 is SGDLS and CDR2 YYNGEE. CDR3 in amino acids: CASSFGQAADTQYF. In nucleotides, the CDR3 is TGTGCCAGCAGCTTCGGACAGGCGGCAGATACGCAGTATTTT.

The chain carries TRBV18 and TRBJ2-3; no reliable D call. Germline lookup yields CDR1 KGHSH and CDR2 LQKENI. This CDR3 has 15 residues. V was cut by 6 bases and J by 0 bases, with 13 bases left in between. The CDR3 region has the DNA TGTGCCAGCTCCGCACCCGGTGCTAGCACAGATACGCAGTATTTT. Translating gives CASSAPGASTDTQYF.

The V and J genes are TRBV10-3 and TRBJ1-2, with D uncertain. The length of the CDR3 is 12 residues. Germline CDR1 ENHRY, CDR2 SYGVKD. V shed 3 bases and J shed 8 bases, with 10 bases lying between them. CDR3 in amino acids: CAISDPGKGYTF. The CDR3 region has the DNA TGTGCCATCAGTGACCCGGGGAAGGGCTACACCTTC.

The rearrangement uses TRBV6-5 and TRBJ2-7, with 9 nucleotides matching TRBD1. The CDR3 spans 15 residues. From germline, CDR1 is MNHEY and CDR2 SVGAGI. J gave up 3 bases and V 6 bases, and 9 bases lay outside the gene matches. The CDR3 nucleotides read TGTGCCAGCAGCGCCCAACAGGGGGCAAGCTACGAGCAGTACTTC. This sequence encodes CASSAQQGASYEQYF.

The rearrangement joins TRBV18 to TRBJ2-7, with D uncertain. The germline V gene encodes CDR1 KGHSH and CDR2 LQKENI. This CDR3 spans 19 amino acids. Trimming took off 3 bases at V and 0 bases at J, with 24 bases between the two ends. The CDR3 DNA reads TGTGCCAGCTCACCTTCCCTATACGTCCGCACTGATAGCTCCTACGAGCAGTACTTC. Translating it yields CASSPSLYVRTDSSYEQYF.

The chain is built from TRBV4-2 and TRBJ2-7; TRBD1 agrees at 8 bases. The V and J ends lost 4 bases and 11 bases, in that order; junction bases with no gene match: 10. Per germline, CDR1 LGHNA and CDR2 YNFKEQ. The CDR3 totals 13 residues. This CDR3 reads CASSPGQGGREYF. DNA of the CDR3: TGTGCCAGCAGCCCCGGACAGGGTGGCAGGGAGTACTTC.